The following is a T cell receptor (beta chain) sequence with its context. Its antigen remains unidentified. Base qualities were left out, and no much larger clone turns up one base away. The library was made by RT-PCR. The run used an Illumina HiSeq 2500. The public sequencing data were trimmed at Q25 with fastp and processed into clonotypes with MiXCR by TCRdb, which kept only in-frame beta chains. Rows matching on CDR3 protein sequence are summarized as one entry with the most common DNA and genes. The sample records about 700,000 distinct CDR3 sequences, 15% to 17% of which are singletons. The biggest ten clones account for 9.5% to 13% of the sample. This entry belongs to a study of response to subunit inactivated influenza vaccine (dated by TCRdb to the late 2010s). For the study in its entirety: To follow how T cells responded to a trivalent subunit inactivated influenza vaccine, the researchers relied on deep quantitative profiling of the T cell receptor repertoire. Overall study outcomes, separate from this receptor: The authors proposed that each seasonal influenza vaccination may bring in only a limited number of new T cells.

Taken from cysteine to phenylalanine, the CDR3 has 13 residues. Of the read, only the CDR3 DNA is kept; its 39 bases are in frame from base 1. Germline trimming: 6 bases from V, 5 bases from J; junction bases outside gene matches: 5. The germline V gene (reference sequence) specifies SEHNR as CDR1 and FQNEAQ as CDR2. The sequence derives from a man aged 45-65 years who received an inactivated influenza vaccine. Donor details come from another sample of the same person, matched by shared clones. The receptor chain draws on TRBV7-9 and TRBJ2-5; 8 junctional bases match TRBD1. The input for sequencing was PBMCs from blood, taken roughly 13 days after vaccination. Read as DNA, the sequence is TGTGCCAGCAGACCTACAGGGGGGGAGACCCAGTACTTC. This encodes CASRPTGGETQYF.